This entry lists 2 T cell receptor beta chains sequenced from one sample in a study of cytotoxic CD8 clonotypes in ibrutinib-treated CLL. The data were produced by immunoSEQ multiplex PCR, yet TCRdb's version contains in-frame clones alone and is incomplete. The sample lists 110,000 to 150,000 clones; 77% were seen once. The material was PBMCs, obtained after 12 months of ibrutinib treatment. These TCRs come from a human donor with chronic lymphocytic leukemia.

This sequence joins TRBV23-1 and TRBJ2-7, with D perhaps TRBD1 (5 bases). TRBV23-1 is an open reading frame whose function is uncertain. V was clipped by 4 bases and J by 0 bases, with 22 bases between them. CDR3 length: 18 amino acids. The CDR3 sequence is CASSRHPGQGLSSYEQYF. The CDR3 region has the DNA TGCGCCAGCAGTCGTCACCCCGGGCAGGGCTTAAGCTCCTACGAGCAGTACTTC.

This clone was seen a single time. The V call is TRBV9, the J call TRBJ2-5; D is uncertain. The V end lost 3 bases, the J end lost 4 bases, and 13 bases lay between the germline ends. Germline V gene lookup returns CDR1 SGDLS and CDR2 YYNGEE. This CDR3 comprises 14 residues. The CDR3 protein is CASSAPESGETQYF. The CDR3 DNA reads TGTGCCAGCAGCGCCCCCGAGAGTGGAGAGACCCAGTACTTC. Using reference TRBV9 and TRBJ2-5 for the parts outside the CDR3, the full variable domain is DSGVTQTPKHLITATGQRVTLRCSPRSGDLSVYWYQQSLDQGLQFLIQYYNGEERAKGNILERFSAQQFPDLHSELNLSSLELGDSALYFCASSAPESGETQYFGPGTRLLVL.